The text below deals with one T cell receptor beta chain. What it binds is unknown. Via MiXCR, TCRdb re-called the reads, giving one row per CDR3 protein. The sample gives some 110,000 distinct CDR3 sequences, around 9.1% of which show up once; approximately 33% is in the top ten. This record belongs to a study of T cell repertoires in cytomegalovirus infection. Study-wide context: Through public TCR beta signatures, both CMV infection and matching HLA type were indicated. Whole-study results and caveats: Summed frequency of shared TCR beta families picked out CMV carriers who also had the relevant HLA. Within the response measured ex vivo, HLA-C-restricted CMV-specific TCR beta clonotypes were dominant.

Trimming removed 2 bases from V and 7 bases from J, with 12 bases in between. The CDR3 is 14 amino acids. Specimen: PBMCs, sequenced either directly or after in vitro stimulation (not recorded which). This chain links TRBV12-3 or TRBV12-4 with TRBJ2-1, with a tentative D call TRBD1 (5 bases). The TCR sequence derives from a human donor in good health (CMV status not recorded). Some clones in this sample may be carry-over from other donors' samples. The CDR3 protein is CASSLRGKVNEQFF. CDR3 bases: TGTGCCAGCAGTTTAAGGGGCAAGGTGAATGAGCAGTTCTTC.